Given below is one T cell receptor (beta chain) in context. The data derive from a study of shared clonotypes between healthy human individuals. On the study more broadly: For every donor, three CD4 naive, three CD4 memory, two CD8 naive and one CD8 memory plates were used.

Some 32,000 T cell genomes, or approximately 190 ng DNA, went into the sorted-subset replicate PCRs. The data were produced by immunoSEQ multiplex PCR, yet TCRdb's version contains in-frame clones alone and is incomplete. The table shows around 560,000 clones, with roughly 95% occurring only once. Looked up from germline, CDR1 is MGHRA and CDR2 is YSYEKL. This CDR3 is 16 amino acids long. V dropped 0 bases and J dropped 7; count of bases not matched to a gene: 10. CD8 cells regarded as naive lacked CD45RO, were positively chosen for CCR7, and omitted terminally differentiated effector memory CD45RA+ cells.

This chain uses TRBV4-1 with TRBJ1-2; 8 bases are a match to TRBD1. The sequencing sample was made of naive CD8+ T cells sorted from blood. The TCR originated in a woman in her twenties or thirties in good health. CDR3 DNA sequence: TGCGCCAGCAGCCAAGAGTACAGGGGGTTGACGAGTGGCTACACCTTC. Its translation is CASSQEYRGLTSGYTF.